This is a list of T cell receptor beta chains from one sample in a study of OX40 agonist ivuxolimab in advanced cancers. Method: immunoSEQ multiplex PCR; TCRdb's copy keeps in-frame clones and lacks some. The table records tens of thousands of clones, around 90% of them present only once. This specimen was CD4+ or CD8+ T cells sorted from blood, taken in a trial of the OX40 agonist ivuxolimab. These receptor sequences come from an adult with an advanced solid tumor such as melanoma, head and neck, liver or kidney cancer. The CDR3 runs from the conserved cysteine through the conserved F or W. The D gene is left open where the match is weak. The size of a clone is reported for some rows only, either as once, few or many, or as a class for expanded clones.

size: -; V: TRBV6-6; D: -; J: TRBJ2-7; DNA: TGTGCCAGCAGTTACCGCGAGTTCCACGAGCAGTACTTC; CDR3: CASSYREFHEQYF
size: -; V: TRBV5-1; D: -; J: TRBJ2-7; DNA: TGCGCCAGCAGCTCGTGGGACCAGACAGAGCAGTACTTC; CDR3: CASSSWDQTEQYF
size: -; V: TRBV7-2; D: -; J: TRBJ1-2; DNA: TGTGCCAGCAGCTTAGTTGGCGATTCTAACTATGGCTACACCTTC; CDR3: CASSLVGDSNYGYTF
size: -; V: TRBV7-9; D: -; J: TRBJ2-3; DNA: TGTGCCAGCAGGCGACCCGGGACGGCGACAGATACGCAGTATTTT; CDR3: CASRRPGTATDTQYF
size: -; V: TRBV7-8; D: -; J: TRBJ1-2; DNA: TGTGCCAGCAGCTTTTCCGGGAAGGATGGCTACACCTTC; CDR3: CASSFSGKDGYTF
size: -; V: TRBV27; D: TRBD1; J: TRBJ1-2; DNA: TGTGCCAGCAGACTCGGGACAGGGGGAGGTAATGGCTACACCTTC; CDR3: CASRLGTGGGNGYTF
size: -; V: TRBV19; D: -; J: TRBJ1-2; DNA: TGTGCCAGTAGTCCACAGGGCGACTATGGCTACACCTTC; CDR3: CASSPQGDYGYTF
size: -; V: TRBV10-2; D: TRBD1; J: TRBJ1-2; DNA: TGCGCCAGCAGTCCTAGGGGGCCGCGCTATGGCTACACCTTC; CDR3: CASSPRGPRYGYTF
size: few; V: TRBV5-1; D: -; J: TRBJ1-2; DNA: TGCGCCAGCAGCTTTACGGGTGAGGAGGGCTACACCTTC; CDR3: CASSFTGEEGYTF
size: -; V: TRBV10-2; D: -; J: TRBJ2-7; DNA: TGCGCCAGCAGTGAGTCTGAGCGGGGACACGGCGAGCAGTACTTC; CDR3: CASSESERGHGEQYF